This TCR beta chain was sequenced in a study of PD-L1 blockade in urothelial cancer. In the study overall: Of some 28 patients, just under 26 were males with bladder-origin urothelial cancer. Reported median T cell count for blood samples was 120,000 to 150,000. Study-wide results and limits: Tumor-associated blood clones were expanded more by durable-benefit patients at 3 weeks.

The method was immunoSEQ multiplex PCR; TCRdb's version includes in-frame clones alone and lacks a portion of them. The top ten clones hold more than 3.5% of a sample with over 65,000 clones, 85% to 90% of them seen once. The CDR3 spans 13 residues. Trimming cost V 5 bases and J 3 bases; bases outside gene matches: 5. The germline CDR1 and CDR2 sequences are SGHRS and YFSETQ. Time point of the sample: pretreatment peripheral blood. Diagnoses among patients were locally advanced or metastatic urothelial carcinoma. On this clone: Its antigen is not identified.

The sequencing here drew on PBMCs, taken around atezolizumab (anti-PD-L1) treatment. The clonotype comes from a man between 65 and 85 years old with urothelial cancer. The genes are TRBV5-1 and TRBJ2-7; 7 nucleotides match TRBD1. The CDR3 bases are TGCGCCAGCAGGGCCGGGACAGACTACGAGCAGTACTTC. Residues: CASRAGTDYEQYF.